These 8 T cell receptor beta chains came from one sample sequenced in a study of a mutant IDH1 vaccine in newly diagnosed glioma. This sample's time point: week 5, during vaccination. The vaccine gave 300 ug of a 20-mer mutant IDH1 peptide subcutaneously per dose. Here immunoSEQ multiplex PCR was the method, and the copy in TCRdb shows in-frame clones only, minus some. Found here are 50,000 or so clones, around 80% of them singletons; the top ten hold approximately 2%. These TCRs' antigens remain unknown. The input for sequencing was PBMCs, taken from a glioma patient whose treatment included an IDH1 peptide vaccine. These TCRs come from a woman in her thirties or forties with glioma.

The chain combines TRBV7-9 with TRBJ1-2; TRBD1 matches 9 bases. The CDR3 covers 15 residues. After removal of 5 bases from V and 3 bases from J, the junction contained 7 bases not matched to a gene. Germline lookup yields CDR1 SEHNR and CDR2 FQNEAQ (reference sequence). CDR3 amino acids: CASSIRGQGYYGYTF. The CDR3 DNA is TGTGCCAGCAGCATCCGTGGACAGGGGTACTATGGCTACACCTTC.

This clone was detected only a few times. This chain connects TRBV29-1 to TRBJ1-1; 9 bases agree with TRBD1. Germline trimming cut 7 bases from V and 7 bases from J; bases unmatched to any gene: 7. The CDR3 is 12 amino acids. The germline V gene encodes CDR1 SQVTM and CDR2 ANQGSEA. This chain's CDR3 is CSAGQGPGEAFF. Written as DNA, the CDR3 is TGCAGCGCAGGACAGGGGCCCGGTGAAGCTTTCTTT.

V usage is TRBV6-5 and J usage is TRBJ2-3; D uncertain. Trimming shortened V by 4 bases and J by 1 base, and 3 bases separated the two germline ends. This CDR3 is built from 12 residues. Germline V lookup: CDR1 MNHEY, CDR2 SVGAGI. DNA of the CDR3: TGTGCCAGCAGTTCCGGCACAGATACGCAGTATTTT. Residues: CASSSGTDTQYF.

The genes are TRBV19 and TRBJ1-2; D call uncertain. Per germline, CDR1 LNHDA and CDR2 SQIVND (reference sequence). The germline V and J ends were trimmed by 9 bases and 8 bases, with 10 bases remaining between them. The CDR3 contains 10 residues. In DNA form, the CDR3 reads TGTGCCAGCCGCTTTAAAGGCTACACCTTC. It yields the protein CASRFKGYTF.

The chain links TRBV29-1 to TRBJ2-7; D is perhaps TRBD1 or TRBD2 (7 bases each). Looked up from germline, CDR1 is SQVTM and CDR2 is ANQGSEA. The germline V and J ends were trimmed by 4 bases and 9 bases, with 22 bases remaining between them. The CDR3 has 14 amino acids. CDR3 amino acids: CSVVAQGGALLQYF. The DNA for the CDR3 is TGCAGCGTTGTTGCTCAGGGGGGGGCCTTGCTGCAGTACTTC.

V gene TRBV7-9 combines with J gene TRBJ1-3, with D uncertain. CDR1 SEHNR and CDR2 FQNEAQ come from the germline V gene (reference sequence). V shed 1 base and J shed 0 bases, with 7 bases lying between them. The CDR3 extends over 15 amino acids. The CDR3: CASSLDPSSGNTIYF. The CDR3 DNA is TGTGCCAGCAGCTTAGATCCAAGCTCTGGAAACACCATATATTTT.

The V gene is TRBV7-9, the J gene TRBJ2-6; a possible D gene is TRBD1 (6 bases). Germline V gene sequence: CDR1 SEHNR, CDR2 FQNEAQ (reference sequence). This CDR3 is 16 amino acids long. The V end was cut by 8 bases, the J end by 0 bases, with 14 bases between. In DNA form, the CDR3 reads TGTGCCAGCTCTAACAGGGAAACCTCTGGGGCCAACGTCCTGACTTTC. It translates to CASSNRETSGANVLTF.

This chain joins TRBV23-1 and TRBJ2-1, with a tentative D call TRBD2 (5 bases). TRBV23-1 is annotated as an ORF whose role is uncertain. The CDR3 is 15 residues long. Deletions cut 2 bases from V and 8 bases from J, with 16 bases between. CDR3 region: CASSQGGPAWHEQFF. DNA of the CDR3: TGCGCCAGCAGTCAAGGAGGACCAGCGTGGCATGAGCAGTTCTTC.